The clone carrying this TCR beta chain was detected a few times. The antigen is unknown. TCRdb passed the RT-PCR reads through MiXCR, listing each CDR3 protein once. The sample lists hundreds of thousands of distinct CDR3 sequences, roughly 20% occurring once. Trimming stripped 1 base from V and 2 bases from J, with 10 bases between. Germline V CDR1 and CDR2: SGHAT, FQNNGV. This CDR3 comprises 15 residues. This record comes from a study of response to subunit inactivated influenza vaccine. General study points: The authors suggested that few new T cells are recruited per seasonal influenza vaccination.

This receptor was obtained from a man aged 50 or older who received an inactivated influenza vaccine. Sequencing used PBMCs from blood, obtained roughly 5 days after vaccination. The chain joins TRBV11-2 to TRBJ2-3; D might be TRBD2 (5 bases). This CDR3 is CASSLGRGLTDTQYF. For the CDR3, the DNA is TGTGCCAGCAGCTTAGGTCGTGGACTCACAGATACGCAGTATTTT. The complete variable domain, with remaining parts taken from reference TRBV11-2 and TRBJ2-3, reads EAGVAQSPRYKIIEKRQSVAFWCNPISGHATLYWYQQILGQGPKLLIQFQNNGVVDDSQLPKDRFSAERLKGVDSTLKIQPAKLEDSAVYLCASSLGRGLTDTQYFGPGTRLTVL.